These 31 T cell receptor beta chains originate from one sample sequenced in a study of OX40 agonist ivuxolimab in advanced cancers. Profiled with immunoSEQ multiplex PCR; TCRdb holds only in-frame clones, not every one. The sample carries around 140,000 clones, over 75% recorded once. This specimen consisted of CD4+ or CD8+ T cells sorted from blood, obtained in a trial of the OX40 agonist ivuxolimab. Source of these receptors: an adult with an advanced solid tumor such as melanoma, head and neck, liver or kidney cancer.

V usage is TRBV11-2 and J usage is TRBJ1-1; no clear D gene. The germline gives CDR1 SGHAT, CDR2 FQNNGV. Trimming took 5 bases from V and 5 from J, leaving 15 bases between them. This CDR3 is built from 14 residues. The CDR3 DNA follows: TGTGCCAGCAGCAAAAGGACGGGCTGGACTGAAGCTTTCTTT. This codes for CASSKRTGWTEAFF.

The genes are TRBV4-2 and TRBJ2-7; TRBD1 might be the D (6 bases). Per the germline V gene, CDR1 is LGHNA and CDR2 is YNFKEQ. V lost 1 base to trimming and J lost 4 bases, with 23 bases between them. This CDR3 comprises 18 residues. The CDR3, as DNA: TGTGCCAGCAGCCAAGGTCCTATAGTAGGACAGAGTTATTACGAGCAGTACTTC. As protein: CASSQGPIVGQSYYEQYF.

The V and J genes are TRBV6-5 and TRBJ2-7; either TRBD1 or TRBD2 may fit D (6 bases each). The CDR3 extends over 13 amino acids. Deletions cut 5 bases from V and 2 bases from J, with 10 bases between. Germline V lookup: CDR1 MNHEY, CDR2 SVGAGI. The chain's CDR3 is CASSEGGPYEQYF. The CDR3 DNA reads as TGTGCCAGCAGTGAGGGGGGACCCTACGAGCAGTACTTC.

V is TRBV7-2 and J is TRBJ1-3; 7 nucleotides agree with TRBD1. Germline V gives CDR1 SGHTA, CDR2 FQGNSA. Losses at the gene ends were 0 bases for V and 0 bases for J; bases not matched to a gene: 5. This CDR3 is 17 amino acids long. This CDR3 reads CASSLASGGLSGNTIYF. The CDR3 region has the DNA TGTGCCAGCAGCTTAGCGTCAGGGGGTCTCTCTGGAAACACCATATATTTT.

The chain joins TRBV6-5 to TRBJ2-1; D might be TRBD1 (6 bases). Germline assignment: CDR1 MNHEY and CDR2 SVGAGI. The length of the CDR3 is 14 residues. With 7 bases removed from V and 4 bases from J, the gap between germline ends came to 14 bases. CDR3: CASNTGIRYNEQFF. CDR3 nucleotide sequence: TGTGCCAGCAATACAGGGATCAGATACAATGAGCAGTTCTTC.

The chain couples TRBV6-1 to TRBJ2-3; D is unclear. This CDR3 is built from 12 residues. Germline assignment: CDR1 MNHNS and CDR2 SASEGT. V dropped 1 base and J dropped 8 bases, with 7 bases sitting between them. In DNA form, the CDR3 reads TGTGCCAGCAGTGAAGGGTGGGGTACGCAGTATTTT. Translation: CASSEGWGTQYF.

V is TRBV30 and J is TRBJ1-1; weak D call: TRBD1 (6 bases). Germline values: CDR1 GTSNPN, CDR2 SVGIG (reference sequence). The CDR3 is made up of 12 amino acids. V lost 4 bases, J lost 3 bases, and 9 bases lay in between. As DNA, the CDR3 is TGTGCCTGGATCAGGGGCTACACTGAAGCTTTCTTT. It encodes CAWIRGYTEAFF. Based on the CDR3 plus reference TRBV30 and TRBJ1-1, the full variable domain is SQTIHQWPATLVQPVGSPLSLECTVEGTSNPNLYWYRQAAGRGLQLLFYSVGIGQISSEVPQNLSASRPQDRQFILSSKKLLLSDSGFYLCAWIRGYTEAFFGQGTRLTVV.

With regard to this clone: One end of the junction does not line up with germline, which may come from a read error. The chain employs TRBV7-3 and TRBJ2-3; 13 nucleotides agree with TRBD2. The CDR3 is 18 residues long. From germline, CDR1 is SGHTA and CDR2 FQGTGA. In DNA, the CDR3 is TGTGCCAGCAGCCAATCCGGGACTAGCGGGATCTGGACAGATATGCAGTATTTT. Its translation is CASSQSGTSGIWTDMQYF.

This clone came up once. This chain joins TRBV12-5 and TRBJ1-1; D call uncertain. The CDR3 totals 14 residues. Germline loops: CDR1 LGHNT, CDR2 FRNRAP. Trimming removed 3 bases at V and 1 base at J, with 9 bases between. CDR3: CASGFAGQNTEAFF. CDR3 DNA sequence: TGTGCTAGTGGTTTTGCAGGCCAGAACACTGAAGCTTTCTTT.

The rearrangement links TRBV19 to TRBJ1-5, with 10 bases matching TRBD1. The germline gives CDR1 LNHDA, CDR2 SQIVND (reference sequence). Unmatched junction bases numbered 5, after V lost 3 bases and J lost 6 bases. The CDR3 covers 15 residues. CDR3 in amino acids: CASSITGTGVQPQHF. CDR3 bases: TGTGCCAGTAGTATTACCGGGACAGGGGTTCAGCCCCAGCATTTT.

The rearrangement joins TRBV19 to TRBJ2-3, with 7 bases that match TRBD2. The junction had 9 bases not matched to a gene; V was cut back by 4 bases and J by 2 bases. Germline CDR1 and CDR2: LNHDA and SQIVND (reference sequence). The CDR3 spans 16 residues. The CDR3 loop reads CASSTGTNSFTDTQYF. CDR3 DNA sequence: TGTGCCAGTAGTACGGGGACTAACTCCTTCACAGATACGCAGTATTTT.

The chain has TRBV29-1 and TRBJ2-1; a possible D gene is TRBD2 (5 bases). V gave up 5 bases and J gave up 3 bases, with 11 bases separating them. The CDR3 is 13 amino acids. Germline assignment: CDR1 SQVTM and CDR2 ANQGSEA. CDR3 region: CSVSSGNYNEQFF. In DNA, the CDR3 is TGCAGCGTTTCCAGCGGCAACTACAATGAGCAGTTCTTC.

This sequence joins TRBV12-5 and TRBJ1-5; D call uncertain. Trimming took 1 base from V and 3 from J, leaving 4 bases between them. The CDR3 length is 13 residues. From germline, CDR1 is LGHNT and CDR2 FRNRAP. The CDR3, as DNA: TGTGCTAGTGGTTTGGAGAACAATCAGCCCCAGCATTTT. Translating it yields CASGLENNQPQHF.

The chain joins TRBV14 to TRBJ1-2; no clear D. The CDR3 contains 15 residues. The V gene's germline CDR1 is SGHDN and CDR2 FVKESK. V lost 3 bases to trimming and J lost 2 bases, with 13 bases between them. The CDR3 here is CASSHSDIPNYGYTF. The CDR3 DNA reads as TGTGCCAGCAGCCATAGCGACATACCGAACTATGGCTACACCTTC.

This chain's CDR3 is CASTLGGDEETQYF. The CDR3 DNA sequence: TGTGCCAGCACTTTGGGCGGGGACGAGGAGACCCAGTACTTC. This rearrangement joins TRBV5-4 to TRBJ2-5, with D maybe TRBD2 (6 bases). V lost 6 bases to trimming and J lost 5 bases, with 17 bases between them. The CDR3 sequence is 14 residues long. Germline assignment: CDR1 SGHNT and CDR2 YYREEE (reference sequence).

This chain links TRBV5-4 with TRBJ1-2; D is undetermined. Trimming shortened V by 0 bases and J by 4 bases, and 7 bases separated the two germline ends. The CDR3 consists of 13 residues. Germline V gene lookup returns CDR1 SGHNT and CDR2 YYREEE (reference sequence). The CDR3 region is CASSLERAYGYTF. The CDR3 bases are TGTGCCAGCAGCTTGGAGAGAGCCTATGGCTACACCTTC.

The rearrangement uses TRBV20-1 and TRBJ1-2; unclear D gene. The CDR3 length is 10 residues. V was pared by 3 bases and J by 6 bases, with 5 bases between. Germline loops: CDR1 DFQATT, CDR2 SNEGSKA (reference sequence). Here the CDR3 DNA reads TGCAGTGCTAGTAAGGATGGCTACACCTTC. Amino acids: CSASKDGYTF.

The CDR3 DNA is TGTGCCAGCAGCGGGAGGGGACAGGCAACCTATGGCTACACCTTC. Amino acids: CASSGRGQATYGYTF. The rearrangement links TRBV9 to TRBJ1-2; TRBD1 agrees at 8 bases. This CDR3 region has 15 residues. After removal of 3 bases from V and 4 bases from J, the junction contained 8 bases not matched to a gene. Germline V CDR1 and CDR2: SGDLS, YYNGEE. Full variable domain (rest looked up from reference TRBV9 and TRBJ1-2): DSGVTQTPKHLITATGQRVTLRCSPRSGDLSVYWYQQSLDQGLQFLIQYYNGEERAKGNILERFSAQQFPDLHSELNLSSLELGDSALYFCASSGRGQATYGYTFGSGTRLTVV.

This clone was counted once. The genes are TRBV5-1 and TRBJ2-2; TRBD2 matches at 15 bases. The junction had 4 bases not matched to a gene; V was cut back by 4 bases and J by 3 bases. Germline CDR1 and CDR2: SGHRS and YFSETQ. This CDR3 spans 17 amino acids. CDR3 bases: TGCGCCAGCAGCCGCGGACTAGCGGGAGGGTACACCGGGGAGCTGTTTTTT. It codes for CASSRGLAGGYTGELFF.

V is TRBV15 and J is TRBJ2-2; tentative D call: TRBD1 (5 bases). The V gene lost 8 bases and the J gene lost 3 bases, with 13 bases spanning the gap. The CDR3 runs to 14 residues. In germline, CDR1 is LNHNV, CDR2 YYDKDF (reference sequence). CDR3 sequence: CATSKGKDTGELFF. Written as DNA, the CDR3 is TGTGCCACCTCGAAGGGGAAGGACACCGGGGAGCTGTTTTTT.

The chain recombines TRBV6-1 with TRBJ1-5, with D hard to call. Germline lookup yields CDR1 MNHNS and CDR2 SASEGT. V was pared by 3 bases and J by 0 bases, with 21 bases between. The length of the CDR3 is 19 residues. The CDR3 sequence is CASSDAVIGGGYSNQPQHF. CDR3 bases: TGTGCCAGCAGTGATGCCGTGATTGGCGGTGGTTATAGCAATCAGCCCCAGCATTTT.

The V gene is TRBV25-1, the J gene TRBJ1-1; D not certain. Trimming cost V 2 bases and J 3 bases, with 7 bases left between them. This CDR3 contains 13 residues. The V gene's germline CDR1 is MGHDK and CDR2 SYGVNS. CDR3 coding DNA: TGTGCCAGCAGTGAAGGGTTGGACACTGAAGCTTTCTTT. Translation gives CASSEGLDTEAFF.

A single count supports this clone. The V gene is TRBV27, the J gene TRBJ1-1, with a possible D match to TRBD1 (6 bases). Per the germline V gene, CDR1 is MNHEY and CDR2 is SMNVEV (reference sequence). The CDR3 runs 18 residues. The ends were cut back, 5 bases at V and 0 bases at J, with 22 bases in the middle. The CDR3 loop reads CASSQRIDRNHMNTEAFF. CDR3 nucleotides: TGTGCCAGCAGTCAGCGGATAGACAGGAATCACATGAACACTGAAGCTTTCTTT.

This clone was seen many times. V and J are TRBV4-2 and TRBJ1-2; no clear D gene. The CDR3 extends over 14 amino acids. Germline V gene data show CDR1 as LGHNA and CDR2 as YNFKEQ. The V and J ends lost 4 bases and 1 base respectively, with 10 bases between them. The CDR3 loop is CASSPQMDNYGYTF. Written as DNA, the CDR3 is TGTGCCAGCAGCCCACAGATGGATAACTATGGCTACACCTTC.

The J gene is TRBJ2-1, the V gene TRBV7-2; tentative D call: TRBD1 (6 bases). CDR3 length equals 13 residues. Trimming removed 3 bases at V and 12 bases at J, with 15 bases between. From germline, CDR1 is SGHTA and CDR2 FQGNSA. The CDR3 here is CASSFSGAVVQFF. The CDR3 DNA reads as TGTGCCAGCAGCTTTTCAGGGGCGGTAGTGCAGTTCTTC.

The V and J genes are TRBV4-1 and TRBJ2-7; D gene unclear. The germline gives CDR1 MGHRA, CDR2 YSYEKL. This CDR3 is 14 amino acids long. Trimming stripped 1 base from V and 2 bases from J, with 9 bases between. CDR3 nucleotide sequence: TGCGCCAGCAGCCAAGTTCCCGCCCCCTACGAGCAGTACTTC. This codes for CASSQVPAPYEQYF.

The rearrangement uses TRBV6-5 and TRBJ2-1; 8 bases align to TRBD2. This CDR3 contains 15 residues. Germline V gives CDR1 MNHEY, CDR2 SVGAGI. After removal of 5 bases from V and 6 bases from J, the junction contained 9 bases not matched to a gene. CDR3 sequence (DNA): TGTGCCAGCAGTAGGGGGGGACTAGGGGTCAATGAGCAGTTCTTC. It translates to CASSRGGLGVNEQFF.

The rearrangement links TRBV7-2 to TRBJ2-1, with 12 bases matching TRBD2. The CDR3 is 15 residues long. The ends lost 5 bases at V and 5 bases at J; junction bases unmatched: 4. CDR1 is SGHTA, CDR2 FQGNSA, per germline. CDR3 residues: CASSRTSGIHNEQFF. CDR3 nucleotides: TGTGCCAGCAGCCGGACTAGCGGGATTCACAATGAGCAGTTCTTC.

V is TRBV21-1 and J is TRBJ2-3; TRBD1, the table's D call, lacks a check against the DNA. TRBV21-1 is designated a pseudogene. The CDR3 covers 14 residues. Here the CDR3 reads CASSPSTGKHTQYF. CDR3 in DNA: TGTGCCAGCAGCCCGTCGACAGGGAAGCATACGCAGTATTTT.

The chain combines TRBV9 with TRBJ2-7, with 9 bases matching TRBD2. With 3 bases clipped from V and 2 bases from J, the junction kept 6 bases outside the gene matches. Germline V gene data show CDR1 as SGDLS and CDR2 as YYNGEE. The CDR3 consists of 15 residues. CDR3 nucleotide sequence: TGTGCCAGCAGCGAGGGGGCTAGCGGGACCTACGAGCAGTACTTC. It encodes CASSEGASGTYEQYF.

As regards this clone: In the same sample, other DNA sequences code for this CDR3. This chain joins TRBV7-8 and TRBJ2-5; perhaps D is TRBD1 or TRBD2 (6 bases each). Trimming pared 1 base from V and 5 bases from J, leaving 14 bases between. Germline V gives CDR1 SGHVS, CDR2 FQNEAQ. The CDR3 has 15 amino acids. The CDR3 sequence: CASSLGGARGETQYF. As DNA, the CDR3 is TGTGCCAGCAGCTTAGGGGGGGCCCGAGGGGAGACCCAGTACTTC.